The rows below give T cell receptor beta chains drawn from one sample of a study of brain T cells in children with intractable seizures. Clones were read by immunoSEQ multiplex PCR, and TCRdb kept only the in-frame ones, dropping some. The sample includes 50,000 to 80,000 clones, around 96% seen only once; the top ten take over 0.35%. Sequenced here: peripheral blood, sampled at surgery. The source of these receptors is a boy in the first two years of life with focal cortical dysplasia and intractable seizures. Each CDR3 is given with its conserved first and last residue. The order of the fields is J gene, V gene, clone size, D gene, CDR3 protein, CDR3 DNA. The D gene is left open where the match is weak. Not every row has a clone size; where given, it reads once, few, many or a size class.

J gene: TRBJ1-6; V gene: TRBV5-4; clone size: NA; D gene: NA; CDR3 protein: CASSLEIGFQSPLHF; CDR3 DNA: TGTGCCAGCAGCTTGGAAATAGGGTTCCAATCACCCCTCCACTTT
J gene: TRBJ1-1; V gene: TRBV5-4; clone size: NA; D gene: NA; CDR3 protein: CASSLKGTNTEAFF; CDR3 DNA: TGTGCCAGCAGCTTGAAGGGTACGAACACTGAAGCTTTCTTT
J gene: TRBJ1-5; V gene: TRBV28; clone size: NA; D gene: TRBD1; CDR3 protein: CASSLPTGGGNQPQHF; CDR3 DNA: TGTGCCAGCAGTCTTCCTACAGGGGGGGGTAATCAGCCCCAGCATTTT
J gene: TRBJ2-3; V gene: TRBV4-3; clone size: NA; D gene: NA; CDR3 protein: CASSQDHPGGGADTQYF; CDR3 DNA: TGCGCCAGCAGCCAAGATCATCCAGGAGGGGGGGCAGATACGCAGTATTTT
J gene: TRBJ2-2; V gene: TRBV3-1/TRBV3-2; clone size: NA; D gene: NA; CDR3 protein: CASSLGVYTGELFF; CDR3 DNA: TGTGCCAGCAGCCTTGGAGTTTACACCGGGGAGCTGTTTTTT
J gene: TRBJ1-6; V gene: TRBV4-3; clone size: NA; D gene: NA; CDR3 protein: CASSQIALDPLGSPLHF; CDR3 DNA: TGCGCCAGCAGCCAGATCGCTTTAGATCCTTTGGGATCACCCCTCCACTTT
J gene: TRBJ1-5; V gene: TRBV28; clone size: NA; D gene: NA; CDR3 protein: CASRDSPSNQPQHF; CDR3 DNA: TGTGCCAGCAGAGACTCACCTAGCAATCAGCCCCAGCATTTT
J gene: TRBJ2-5; V gene: TRBV4-3; clone size: once; D gene: TRBD1; CDR3 protein: CASSQWTGEEGETQYF; CDR3 DNA: TGCGCCAGCAGCCAATGGACAGGGGAAGAGGGAGAGACCCAGTACTTC
J gene: TRBJ1-2; V gene: TRBV5-1; clone size: NA; D gene: NA; CDR3 protein: CASSLDINYGYTF; CDR3 DNA: TGCGCCAGCAGCTTGGACATTAACTATGGCTACACCTTC
J gene: TRBJ1-3; V gene: TRBV2; clone size: NA; D gene: NA; CDR3 protein: CATRLGAGGNTIYF; CDR3 DNA: TGTGCCACCCGTTTGGGGGCAGGTGGAAACACCATATATTTT
J gene: TRBJ2-1; V gene: TRBV3-1/TRBV3-2; clone size: NA; D gene: TRBD2; CDR3 protein: CASSRNSGAYNEQFF; CDR3 DNA: TGTGCCAGCAGCCGAAATAGCGGGGCTTACAATGAGCAGTTCTTC
J gene: TRBJ2-1; V gene: TRBV27; clone size: NA; D gene: TRBD2; CDR3 protein: CASSLFGREVGNEQFF; CDR3 DNA: TGTGCCAGCAGTTTATTTGGGCGGGAGGTGGGTAATGAGCAGTTCTTC
J gene: TRBJ2-1; V gene: TRBV4-1; clone size: once; D gene: TRBD2; CDR3 protein: CASSQRTRSIDEQFF; CDR3 DNA: TGCGCCAGCAGCCAAAGGACTAGAAGTATCGATGAGCAGTTCTTC
J gene: TRBJ1-5; V gene: TRBV19; clone size: NA; D gene: NA; CDR3 protein: CASRNGRYQPQHF; CDR3 DNA: TGTGCCAGTCGCAATGGACGCTATCAGCCCCAGCATTTT
J gene: TRBJ1-5; V gene: TRBV6-5; clone size: NA; D gene: NA; CDR3 protein: CASSYQRGVDQPQHF; CDR3 DNA: TGTGCCAGCAGTTACCAACGAGGTGTGGATCAGCCCCAGCATTTT
J gene: TRBJ1-6; V gene: TRBV6-5; clone size: NA; D gene: NA; CDR3 protein: CASSYRGGGPPLHF; CDR3 DNA: TGTGCCAGCAGTTACAGGGGTGGAGGGCCACCCCTCCACTTT
J gene: TRBJ1-6; V gene: TRBV3-1/TRBV3-2; clone size: NA; D gene: NA; CDR3 protein: CASSQVQGSNSPLHF; CDR3 DNA: TGTGCCAGCAGCCAAGTGCAGGGGAGTAATTCACCCCTCCACTTT
J gene: TRBJ1-4; V gene: TRBV5-8; clone size: NA; D gene: TRBD1; CDR3 protein: CASSLEVTGDEKLFF; CDR3 DNA: TGTGCCAGCAGCTTGGAGGTGACAGGGGATGAAAAACTGTTTTTT
J gene: TRBJ2-7; V gene: TRBV6-2/TRBV6-3; clone size: NA; D gene: NA; CDR3 protein: CASSPWTSYEQYF; CDR3 DNA: TGTGCCAGCAGTCCCTGGACATCCTACGAGCAGTACTTC
J gene: TRBJ2-1; V gene: TRBV29-1; clone size: NA; D gene: NA; CDR3 protein: CSVVRAGHGEQFF; CDR3 DNA: TGCAGCGTGGTAAGAGCGGGACATGGGGAGCAGTTCTTC
J gene: TRBJ1-4; V gene: TRBV7-2; clone size: NA; D gene: NA; CDR3 protein: CASSSPLGGRLGEKLFF; CDR3 DNA: TGTGCCAGCAGCTCACCCCTCGGGGGGCGTCTCGGGGAAAAACTGTTTTTT
J gene: TRBJ2-1; V gene: TRBV7-2; clone size: few; D gene: NA; CDR3 protein: CASSLGTIPDEQFF; CDR3 DNA: TGTGCCAGCAGCTTAGGGACTATCCCAGATGAGCAGTTCTTC
J gene: TRBJ2-3; V gene: TRBV10-3; clone size: once; D gene: NA; CDR3 protein: CAISEGSTDTQYF; CDR3 DNA: TGTGCCATCAGTGAGGGGAGCACAGATACGCAGTATTTT
J gene: TRBJ1-1; V gene: TRBV5-4; clone size: NA; D gene: NA; CDR3 protein: CASSAPGTIVEAFF; CDR3 DNA: TGTGCCAGCAGCGCGCCCGGGACAATCGTGGAAGCTTTCTTT
J gene: TRBJ2-7; V gene: TRBV10-3; clone size: NA; D gene: NA; CDR3 protein: CAIRDGSYISYEQYF; CDR3 DNA: TGTGCCATCAGGGATGGGAGTTACATTTCCTACGAGCAGTACTTC
J gene: TRBJ1-1; V gene: TRBV2; clone size: NA; D gene: NA; CDR3 protein: CASSPWGQGSFF; CDR3 DNA: NA
J gene: TRBJ1-2; V gene: TRBV2; clone size: NA; D gene: NA; CDR3 protein: CASNEVHPFSYGYTF; CDR3 DNA: TGTGCCAGCAACGAGGTGCATCCGTTTTCCTATGGCTACACCTTC
J gene: TRBJ2-5; V gene: TRBV7-6; clone size: NA; D gene: TRBD2; CDR3 protein: CASSLPFLAGGETQYF; CDR3 DNA: TGTGCCAGCAGCTTACCCTTTTTAGCGGGAGGAGAGACCCAGTACTTC
J gene: TRBJ1-2; V gene: TRBV7-9; clone size: NA; D gene: TRBD1; CDR3 protein: CASSQGAYGYTF; CDR3 DNA: TGTGCCAGCAGTCAGGGGGCCTATGGCTACACCTTC
J gene: TRBJ1-1; V gene: TRBV5-5; clone size: NA; D gene: NA; CDR3 protein: CASSFPTGTEAFF; CDR3 DNA: TGTGCCAGCAGCTTTCCCACAGGTACTGAAGCTTTCTTT
J gene: TRBJ2-7; V gene: TRBV10-3; clone size: NA; D gene: TRBD1; CDR3 protein: CAITRTGDGEQYF; CDR3 DNA: TGTGCCATCACTAGGACAGGGGACGGCGAGCAGTACTTC
J gene: TRBJ2-7; V gene: TRBV6-5; clone size: NA; D gene: NA; CDR3 protein: CATRPEALWGYEQYF; CDR3 DNA: TGTGCCACCCGGCCCGAAGCGTTATGGGGATACGAGCAGTACTTC
J gene: TRBJ2-4; V gene: TRBV7-4; clone size: NA; D gene: NA; CDR3 protein: CARLTRNIQYF; CDR3 DNA: TGTGCCAGACTTACTAGAAACATTCAGTACTTC
J gene: TRBJ2-3; V gene: TRBV2; clone size: NA; D gene: NA; CDR3 protein: CASSESLAPTDTQYF; CDR3 DNA: TGTGCCAGCAGTGAAAGCCTAGCTCCCACAGATACGCAGTATTTT
J gene: TRBJ1-2; V gene: TRBV6-5; clone size: NA; D gene: NA; CDR3 protein: CASTGRGFYGYTF; CDR3 DNA: TGTGCCAGCACGGGAAGGGGGTTCTATGGCTACACCTTC
J gene: TRBJ2-3; V gene: TRBV5-1; clone size: NA; D gene: TRBD1; CDR3 protein: CASSDRTGLPDTQYF; CDR3 DNA: TGCGCCAGCAGCGACCGGACAGGGTTGCCAGATACGCAGTATTTT
J gene: TRBJ1-2; V gene: TRBV11-3; clone size: NA; D gene: NA; CDR3 protein: CASSWTSRDYGYTF; CDR3 DNA: TGTGCCAGCAGCTGGACAAGCCGGGACTATGGCTACACCTTC
J gene: TRBJ1-5; V gene: TRBV19; clone size: NA; D gene: NA; CDR3 protein: CASSMWRGQPQHF; CDR3 DNA: TGTGCCAGTAGTATGTGGAGGGGTCAGCCCCAGCATTTT
J gene: TRBJ1-5; V gene: TRBV20-1; clone size: once; D gene: NA; CDR3 protein: CSASAALGPASNQPQHF; CDR3 DNA: TGCAGTGCTAGTGCGGCCCTGGGCCCGGCGAGCAATCAGCCCCAGCATTTT
J gene: TRBJ2-6; V gene: TRBV7-2; clone size: NA; D gene: NA; CDR3 protein: CASSLALGLGSGANVLTF; CDR3 DNA: TGTGCCAGCAGCTTAGCTTTAGGGCTCGGATCTGGGGCCAACGTCCTGACTTTC
J gene: TRBJ2-2; V gene: TRBV13; clone size: NA; D gene: NA; CDR3 protein: CASSRPGALNTGELFF; CDR3 DNA: TGTGCCAGCAGCCGACCGGGGGCCCTGAACACCGGGGAGCTGTTTTTT
J gene: TRBJ1-4; V gene: TRBV18; clone size: NA; D gene: TRBD1; CDR3 protein: CASSPGQGLGEKLFF; CDR3 DNA: TGTGCCAGCTCACCAGGACAGGGTCTAGGTGAAAAACTGTTTTTT
J gene: TRBJ1-4; V gene: TRBV19; clone size: NA; D gene: TRBD1; CDR3 protein: CASSKTGTNEKLFF; CDR3 DNA: TGTGCCAGTAGTAAGACAGGGACTAATGAAAAACTGTTTTTT
J gene: TRBJ2-5; V gene: TRBV2; clone size: NA; D gene: TRBD2; CDR3 protein: CASRILAGEETQYF; CDR3 DNA: TGTGCCAGCAGGATTCTAGCGGGGGAAGAGACCCAGTACTTC
J gene: TRBJ2-7; V gene: TRBV6-6; clone size: NA; D gene: TRBD2; CDR3 protein: CASSLYGTSDGEQYF; CDR3 DNA: TGTGCCAGCAGCCTCTACGGGACTAGCGATGGCGAGCAGTACTTC
J gene: TRBJ2-5; V gene: TRBV4-1; clone size: NA; D gene: NA; CDR3 protein: CASSQGRGREVGETQYF; CDR3 DNA: TGCGCCAGCAGCCAAGGTCGTGGCAGGGAGGTTGGAGAGACCCAGTACTTC
J gene: TRBJ2-2; V gene: TRBV15; clone size: NA; D gene: NA; CDR3 protein: CATRDREVIPNTGELFF; CDR3 DNA: TGTGCCACCCGCGACAGGGAGGTTATCCCGAACACCGGGGAGCTGTTTTTT
J gene: TRBJ2-5; V gene: TRBV29-1; clone size: NA; D gene: NA; CDR3 protein: CSTFGGRGGEETQYF; CDR3 DNA: TGCAGCACTTTTGGGGGGCGAGGGGGAGAGGAGACCCAGTACTTC
J gene: TRBJ2-1; V gene: TRBV10-3; clone size: NA; D gene: TRBD1; CDR3 protein: CAISKTGGEVNEQFF; CDR3 DNA: TGTGCCATCAGTAAAACAGGGGGCGAGGTTAATGAGCAGTTCTTC
J gene: TRBJ1-2; V gene: TRBV27; clone size: NA; D gene: NA; CDR3 protein: CASSASGTRPDGYTF; CDR3 DNA: TGTGCCAGCAGTGCCTCCGGGACACGGCCCGATGGCTACACCTTC
J gene: TRBJ1-2; V gene: TRBV20-1; clone size: NA; D gene: NA; CDR3 protein: CSASIGGNGYTF; CDR3 DNA: TGCAGTGCTAGTATCGGGGGCAATGGCTACACCTTC
J gene: TRBJ1-1; V gene: TRBV5-4; clone size: once; D gene: NA; CDR3 protein: CASSPVGKEAFF; CDR3 DNA: TGTGCCAGCAGCCCGGTGGGGAAGGAAGCTTTCTTT
J gene: TRBJ1-1; V gene: TRBV19; clone size: NA; D gene: NA; CDR3 protein: CASSILWRVGTEAFF; CDR3 DNA: TGTGCCAGTAGTATTTTATGGAGGGTAGGGACTGAAGCTTTCTTT
J gene: TRBJ2-1; V gene: TRBV4-2; clone size: NA; D gene: TRBD2; CDR3 protein: CASSTLAGGSYNEQFF; CDR3 DNA: TGTGCCAGCAGCACTTTAGCGGGAGGGTCCTACAATGAGCAGTTCTTC